This T cell receptor (beta chain) is drawn from a study of T cell repertoires in cytomegalovirus infection. Study summary: Recently identified HLA-C-restricted CMV epitopes and well-studied HLA-B-restricted CMV epitopes were used by the study.

Trimming removed 9 bases from V and 2 bases from J; junction bases left unmatched: 7. In germline, CDR1 is MDHEN, CDR2 SYDVKM. This CDR3 region has 13 residues. TCRdb fed the reads into MiXCR, producing one record per CDR3 protein. The sample lists about half a million distinct CDR3 sequences; more than 40% were seen once. A remark on this clonotype: The antigen is undetermined.

This material consisted of cultured PBMCs, taken from culture after CMV antigen stimulation. V is TRBV28 and J is TRBJ2-7; 7 nucleotides agree with TRBD1. This sequence originates from a human donor in good health (CMV status not recorded). Some clones in this sample may be carry-over from other donors' samples. In DNA form, the CDR3 reads TGTGCCAGTTCTACAGGGGATCCCTACGAGCAGTACTTC. This gives the protein CASSTGDPYEQYF.